The TCR beta chain under discussion was sequenced for a study of T-cell reconstitution after alpha-beta-depleted transplantation in children (dated by TCRdb to the mid-2010s). Looking at the study overall: Using TCR repertoire profiling, the study followed T-cell immune reconstitution in a quantitative way in children after TCRalphabeta/CD19-depleted allogeneic hematopoietic cell transplantation.

The sample's treatment or condition label, decoded: allogeneic hematopoietic cell transplantation with graft depleted of TCRalphabeta T cells and CD19 B cells. The transplant recipients were children given TCRalphabeta/CD19-depleted allogeneic hematopoietic cell grafts. Library creation used PCR. TCRdb shows the sequencer as Illumina HiSeq 2500. Molecular barcoding was employed in the preparation of TCR libraries, with unique molecular identifiers being used to normalize TCRbeta repertoire quantification. In TCRdb, the public reads were trimmed at Q25 with fastp and aligned with MiXCR, with productive beta chains retained. For every CDR3 protein sequence, its rows merge into one entry that carries the most common genes and DNA. The sample yields around 960,000 distinct CDR3 sequences; under 30% were counted once. Of the sample, over 25% is held by the ten largest clones. Reading the germline V gene (reference sequence) gives CDR1 MNHEY and CDR2 SMNVEV. Clipping removes 3 bases from V and 2 bases from J, with 10 as the unmatched junction base count. The CDR3 starts with the cysteine, ends with the phenylalanine, and has 17 residues. Of the read, only the CDR3 DNA is kept; its 51 bases are in frame from base 1.

Study-wide conclusions, independent of this receptor: In some patients, the high TCRbeta diversity seen at day 60 was put down to recipient T cells and intrathymic progenitors that had survived conditioning. The apparently early recovery of alphabetaT-cell counts about two months after transplant reportedly depended on only several hundred rapidly expanded clones that came from non-depleted graft cells. Hyperexpanded clone frequencies declined over subsequent months; after one year, T-cell counts and TCRbeta diversity were mostly attributed to newly produced T cells.

As to this clonotype: Its antigen remains undetermined. Per-base qualities were not stored, and no clone one base away is much larger.

This clonotype was sampled from a boy under two years old who had a stem cell transplant for SCID, so the T cells may come from the graft donor. Source: PBMCs, mostly from graft donor cells, taken 360 days after TCRalphabeta/CD19-depleted stem cell transplant. The chain links TRBV27 with TRBJ1-1, and 9 junctional nucleotides match TRBD1. The CDR3 protein is CASSLVTGGGPNTEAFF. The bases are TGTGCCAGCAGTTTGGTGACAGGGGGAGGGCCCAACACTGAAGCTTTCTTT.